The T cell receptor beta chain under discussion was sequenced for a study of blood T cell repertoires in COVID-19. Study context: Acute-phase and convalescent COVID-19 samples originated in the United States, Italy and Spain.

With 2 bases removed from V and 4 bases from J, the gap between germline ends came to 11 bases. CDR1 and CDR2 from the germline V gene are LNHNV and YYDKDF (reference sequence). CDR3 length: 14 amino acids. The assay was immunoSEQ multiplex PCR, and TCRdb's table has in-frame clones only and misses some. The data contain fewer than 95,000 clones, about four fifths of them seen just once; the ten biggest clones take up over 10%. V and J are TRBV15 and TRBJ1-2, with a weak D call TRBD1 (6 bases). This receptor was identified in a human donor in a cohort sampled during active COVID-19. Sequences were obtained from peripheral blood. CDR3 DNA: TGTGCCACCAGCAGACCCGGACAGAGCTATGGCTACACCTTC. Amino acid sequence: CATSRPGQSYGYTF.